These 17 T cell receptor beta chains share one sample of origin, sequenced in a study of cytomegalovirus exposure and HLA in healthy donors. PCR was performed using 60 Vbeta and 13 Jbeta primers. TCRdb's copy holds only in-frame clones and misses some; the assay was immunoSEQ multiplex PCR. Here the sample table reports tens of thousands of clones. The sequencing input was PBMCs. The receptors come from a man younger than 45 in good health and CMV-seronegative.

V and J are TRBV4-1 and TRBJ2-4; a weak D match, TRBD1 (5 bases). V lost 1 base to trimming and J lost 12 bases, with 10 bases between them. This CDR3 has 12 residues. Germline CDR1 is MGHRA and CDR2 is YSYEKL. The CDR3 DNA is TGCGCCAGCAGCCAAGTAGCAGGACATCAGTACTTC. Translation: CASSQVAGHQYF.

The chain is built from TRBV7-2 and TRBJ2-1, with 9 bases identical to TRBD1. From germline, CDR1 is SGHTA and CDR2 FQGNSA. The CDR3 consists of 15 residues. V shed 3 bases and J 3 bases; nucleotides not matched to a gene: 3. For the CDR3, the DNA is TGTGCCAGCAGCTTGTCGGACAGGGGCTACAATGAGCAGTTCTTC. Protein sequence: CASSLSDRGYNEQFF.

The chain couples TRBV4-1 to TRBJ1-1; D gene uncertain. V dropped 0 bases and J dropped 6 bases, with 8 bases sitting between them. Germline V gene lookup returns CDR1 MGHRA and CDR2 YSYEKL. The CDR3 covers 13 residues. CDR3 DNA: TGCGCCAGCAGCCAAGATTTGAGTTCTGAAGCTTTCTTT. Protein: CASSQDLSSEAFF.

J is TRBJ2-5 and V is TRBV30, with D possibly being TRBD1 (6 bases). The DNA end is more similar to TRBJ2-7, so the J call may be wrong. This CDR3 contains 15 residues. Germline CDR1 and CDR2: GTSNPN and SVGIG (reference sequence). This chain's CDR3 is CAWSVGQGLRYEQYF. CDR3 coding DNA: TGTGCCTGGAGTGTAGGGCAGGGGCTAAGATACGAGCAGTACTTC.

J is TRBJ2-5 and V is TRBV30; possibly TRBD2 for D (5 bases). The CDR3 runs 14 residues. Trimming shortened V by 0 bases and J by 3 bases, and 11 bases separated the two germline ends. Germline V CDR1 and CDR2: GTSNPN, SVGIG (reference sequence). The CDR3 region is CAWSVPRAEETQYF. CDR3 DNA: TGTGCCTGGAGTGTACCTCGAGCGGAAGAGACCCAGTACTTC.

This chain links TRBV30 with TRBJ1-2; D ambiguous. The CDR3 contains 16 residues. Trimming removed 2 bases at V and 5 bases at J, with 21 bases between. Germline loops: CDR1 GTSNPN, CDR2 SVGIG (reference sequence). This CDR3 reads CAWSPSGERVVYGYTF. The DNA for the CDR3 is TGTGCCTGGAGTCCCTCCGGGGAAAGGGTTGTATATGGCTACACCTTC.

V gene TRBV4-3 combines with J gene TRBJ2-3; 13 nucleotides match TRBD2. This CDR3 contains 15 residues. The V and J ends lost 8 bases and 5 bases, in that order; junction bases with no gene match: 7. Germline V gene data show CDR1 as LGHNA and CDR2 as YSLEER. In nucleotides, the CDR3 is TGCGCCAGCGGAGGGACTAGCGGGACAGTAGATACGCAGTATTTT. Its translation: CASGGTSGTVDTQYF.

CDR3 nucleotides: TGCAGTGCTAGGACTAGCGGTGAGCAGTTCTTC. Amino acid sequence: CSARTSGEQFF. The V gene is TRBV20-1, the J gene TRBJ2-1; TRBD2 aligns across 9 bases. Germline CDR1 is DFQATT and CDR2 is SNEGSKA (reference sequence). V lost 3 bases, J lost 9 bases, and 0 bases stayed unmatched. CDR3 length: 11 amino acids.

The rearrangement joins TRBV30 to TRBJ1-2; no clear D. This CDR3 is built from 13 residues. Trimming removed 6 bases at V and 8 bases at J, with 19 bases between. The germline V gene encodes CDR1 GTSNPN and CDR2 SVGIG (reference sequence). CDR3 sequence reads: CACESDWGFGYTF. As DNA, the CDR3 is TGTGCCTGTGAGTCGGACTGGGGATTCGGCTACACCTTC.

The rearrangement joins TRBV27 to TRBJ1-2; no reliable D call. CDR1 is MNHEY and CDR2 is SMNVEV in the germline V gene (reference sequence). Trimming left V 2 bases short and J 2 bases short, with 12 bases between. CDR3 length: 15 residues. CDR3 sequence reads: CASSLKAGGNYGYTF. DNA for the CDR3: TGTGCCAGCAGTTTAAAGGCAGGTGGAAACTATGGCTACACCTTC.

The rearrangement links TRBV5-4 to TRBJ1-2; TRBD1 aligns across 7 bases. Germline V gene data show CDR1 as SGHNT and CDR2 as YYREEE (reference sequence). V was pared by 5 bases and J by 2 bases, with 6 bases of the junction left unmatched. The CDR3 runs 14 residues. This chain's CDR3 is CASRLQGTNYGYTF. The CDR3 DNA reads as TGTGCCAGCAGGCTACAGGGGACCAACTATGGCTACACCTTC.

The V and J genes are TRBV4-1 and TRBJ2-1; 7 bases are a match to TRBD2. Germline values: CDR1 MGHRA, CDR2 YSYEKL. The V segment lost 5 bases and the J segment 7 bases; nucleotides outside the gene matches: 11. CDR3 length equals 15 residues. CDR3 protein: CASSFMGGSSNEQFF. DNA of the CDR3: TGCGCCAGCAGCTTTATGGGCGGGAGTTCGAATGAGCAGTTCTTC.

This sequence joins TRBV30 and TRBJ1-2; TRBD1 matches at 9 bases. This CDR3 is 14 amino acids long. In germline, CDR1 is GTSNPN, CDR2 SVGIG (reference sequence). Trimming took 3 bases from V and 4 from J; bases not matched to a gene: 6. The CDR3 DNA reads as TGTGCCTGGAGGGGACAGGGTGGGTTCTATGGCTACACCTTC. Its protein is CAWRGQGGFYGYTF.

The rearrangement joins TRBV7-2 to TRBJ2-1; 12 bases map to TRBD2. V lost 1 base and J lost 6; bases outside the gene matches: 1. This CDR3 spans 15 amino acids. In germline, CDR1 is SGHTA, CDR2 FQGNSA. The CDR3, as DNA: TGTGCCAGCAGCTTAGGACTAGCGGGAGTCAATGAGCAGTTCTTC. Amino acids: CASSLGLAGVNEQFF.

The rearrangement joins TRBV23-1 to TRBJ2-7; the D gene is possibly TRBD1 (5 bases). TRBV23-1 belongs to the ORF category, with a function that is uncertain. V lost 4 bases and J lost 3, with 10 bases in between. The CDR3 consists of 13 residues. DNA for the CDR3: TGCGCCAGCAGTCTGCAGGGTAACTACGAGCAGTACTTC. This gives the protein CASSLQGNYEQYF.

V is TRBV7-9 and J is TRBJ2-7, with a weak D call TRBD2 (7 bases). CDR3 size: 14 residues. V lost 1 base to trimming and J lost 5 bases, with 12 bases between them. Germline V gene lookup returns CDR1 SEHNR and CDR2 FQNEAQ (reference sequence). CDR3: CASSLVREGDEQYF. CDR3 coding DNA: TGTGCCAGCAGCTTAGTCAGGGAGGGGGACGAGCAGTACTTC.

J is TRBJ2-7 and V is TRBV2; TRBD1 agrees at 7 bases. V dropped 6 bases and J dropped 6; count of bases not matched to a gene: 8. Per germline, CDR1 SNHLY and CDR2 FYNNEI. The CDR3 covers 13 residues. The chain's CDR3 is CASSRDSITEQYF. The DNA for the CDR3 is TGTGCCAGCAGCCGGGACAGTATAACCGAGCAGTACTTC. The full variable domain, with the rest looked up from reference TRBV2 and TRBJ2-7, is EPEVTQTPSHQVTQMGQEVILRCVPISNHLYFYWYRQILGQKVEFLVSFYNNEISEKSEIFDDQFSVERPDGSNFTLKIRSTKLEDSAMYFCASSRDSITEQYFGPGTRLTVT.